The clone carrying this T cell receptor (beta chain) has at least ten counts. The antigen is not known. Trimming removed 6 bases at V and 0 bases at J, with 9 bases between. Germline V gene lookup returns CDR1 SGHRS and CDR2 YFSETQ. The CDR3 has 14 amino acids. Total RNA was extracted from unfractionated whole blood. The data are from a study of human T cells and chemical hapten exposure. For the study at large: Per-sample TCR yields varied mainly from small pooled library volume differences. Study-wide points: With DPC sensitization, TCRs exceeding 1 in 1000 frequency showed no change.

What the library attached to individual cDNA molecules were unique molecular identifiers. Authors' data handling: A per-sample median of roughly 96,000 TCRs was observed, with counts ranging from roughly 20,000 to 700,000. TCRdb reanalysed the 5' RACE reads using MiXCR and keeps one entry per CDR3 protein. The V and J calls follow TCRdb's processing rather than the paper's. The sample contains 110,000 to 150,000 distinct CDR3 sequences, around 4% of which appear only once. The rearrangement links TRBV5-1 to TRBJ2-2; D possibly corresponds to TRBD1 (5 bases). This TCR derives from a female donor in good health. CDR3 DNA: TGCGCCAGCAAGACAGTTACGAACACCGGGGAGCTGTTTTTT. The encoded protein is CASKTVTNTGELFF.